One and the same sample provided the 26 T cell receptor beta chains below, sequenced in a study of T-cell reconstitution after alpha-beta-depleted transplantation in children. The TCRbeta library was prepared with unique molecular identifiers. Via MiXCR, TCRdb re-called the PCR reads, giving one row per CDR3 protein. The data contain about 400,000 distinct CDR3 sequences, 20% of them seen just once; the ten biggest clones take up less than 4.5%. The sample in question was PBMCs from the stem cell graft donor, obtained from the stem cell graft. The receptors here all came from a human donor who donated a stem cell graft to a child with acute myeloid leukemia.

This rearrangement joins TRBV27 to TRBJ2-3; D unclear. Germline V gene data show CDR1 as MNHEY and CDR2 as SMNVEV (reference sequence). The CDR3 consists of 12 residues. Trimming removed 5 bases at V and 6 bases at J, with 9 bases between. The CDR3 spells CASSIKGDTQYF. The CDR3 DNA follows: TGTGCCAGCAGTATTAAAGGGGATACGCAGTATTTT.

There are many counts of this clonotype. A read error may account for a junction end that differs from germline. This chain links TRBV12-3 or TRBV12-4 with TRBJ2-7, with D unresolved. CDR3 size: 12 residues. The CDR3: CASSLATYEQYF. CDR3 DNA: TGTGCCAGCAGCTTAGCCACCTACGAGCAGTACTTC.

This clonotype was recorded a few times. The chain employs TRBV5-4 and TRBJ2-5; TRBD2 is a possible D gene (6 bases). The CDR3 extends over 14 amino acids. The V end was cut by 3 bases, the J end by 0 bases, with 9 bases between. Germline CDR1 and CDR2: SGHNT and YYREEE (reference sequence). The CDR3 sequence is CASSSRDYQETQYF. The DNA for the CDR3 is TGTGCCAGCAGCTCGCGGGACTACCAAGAGACCCAGTACTTC.

J is TRBJ1-2 and V is TRBV24-1; 8 nucleotides agree with TRBD1. Trimming took 1 base from V and 4 from J; bases not matched to a gene: 7. The CDR3 sequence is 16 residues long. Germline CDR1 is KGHDR and CDR2 is SFDVKD. The CDR3 bases are TGTGCCACCAGTGATTTCGGGACAGGTTTTCCCTATGGCTACACCTTC. This sequence encodes CATSDFGTGFPYGYTF.

This clonotype was recorded a few times. The chain couples TRBV9 to TRBJ2-7, with 8 positions matching TRBD2. The CDR3 has 15 residues. The germline gives CDR1 SGDLS, CDR2 YYNGEE. V was clipped by 4 bases and J by 2 bases; unmatched bases: 8. Written as DNA, the CDR3 is TGTGCCAGCAGCCGGGGGGGGACTGGAGCCTACGAGCAGTACTTC. It codes for CASSRGGTGAYEQYF.

On this clonotype: A much more abundant neighbour one base away suggests this may be a read error. The V gene is TRBV6-6, the J gene TRBJ1-1; no clear D gene. The germline V gene has CDR1 MNHNY and CDR2 SVGAGI (reference sequence). The CDR3 contains 12 residues. V was pared by 5 bases and J by 0 bases, with 4 bases between. CDR3 amino acids: CASSAVNTEAFF. The CDR3 nucleotides read TGTGCCAGCAGTGCCGTGAACACTGAAGCTTTCTTT.

The rearrangement joins TRBV7-2 to TRBJ1-5, with 7 bases identical to TRBD1. The V gene's germline CDR1 is SGHTA and CDR2 FQGNSA. V trimming: 5 bases; J trimming: 7 bases; junction bases outside the gene matches: 8. This CDR3 has 14 amino acids. The CDR3 sequence: CASSATGVRQPQHF. Written as DNA, the CDR3 is TGTGCCAGCAGCGCAACAGGGGTAAGGCAGCCCCAGCATTTT.

CDR3 in amino acids: CARPLSGHFSGNTIYF. The CDR3, as DNA: TGTGCCAGACCGCTTTCGGGGCACTTCTCTGGAAACACCATATATTTT. The genes are TRBV9 and TRBJ1-3; the D gene is possibly TRBD1 (5 bases). Trimming pared 8 bases from V and 0 bases from J, leaving 18 bases between. The CDR3 runs to 16 residues. Germline CDR1 is SGDLS and CDR2 is YYNGEE.

This clonotype was detected only a few times. The rearrangement joins TRBV7-9 to TRBJ2-7; 12 bases fit TRBD2. V lost 5 bases and J lost 4; bases outside the gene matches: 6. The CDR3 loop spans 15 amino acids. From germline, CDR1 is SEHNR and CDR2 FQNEAQ (reference sequence). The chain's CDR3 is CASSTTLAGGYEQYF. The CDR3 bases are TGTGCCAGCAGCACCACTCTAGCGGGAGGGTACGAGCAGTACTTC.

The chain links TRBV29-1 to TRBJ2-5; D gene unclear. CDR1 SQVTM and CDR2 ANQGSEA come from the germline V gene. Trimming cost V 3 bases and J 5 bases, with 7 bases left between them. The length of the CDR3 is 11 residues. In DNA, the CDR3 is TGCAGCGTTGACACTTGGGAGACCCAGTACTTC. Translated: CSVDTWETQYF.

This clonotype was counted a few times. V and J are TRBV25-1 and TRBJ2-3; TRBD1 is a possible D gene (5 bases). Looked up from germline, CDR1 is MGHDK and CDR2 is SYGVNS. With 6 bases removed from V and 0 bases from J, the gap between germline ends came to 10 bases. The CDR3 covers 14 residues. The CDR3 sequence is CASSPRASTDTQYF. As DNA, the CDR3 is TGTGCCAGCAGCCCCAGGGCTAGCACAGATACGCAGTATTTT. The full variable domain, in which reference TRBV25-1 and TRBJ2-3 provide the parts outside the CDR3, is EADIYQTPRYLVIGTGKKITLECSQTMGHDKMYWYQQDPGMELHLIHYSYGVNSTEKGDLSSESTVSRIRTEHFPLTLESARPSHTSQYLCASSPRASTDTQYFGPGTRLTVL.

The chain links TRBV7-6 to TRBJ1-3; D possibly corresponds to TRBD1 (5 bases). This CDR3 has 16 amino acids. V was clipped by 0 bases and J by 4 bases, with 13 bases between them. CDR1 and CDR2 (germline): SGHVS, FNYEAQ. The CDR3 bases are TGTGCCAGCAGCTTAGCTGTAGGAGGGGTCGGAAACACCATATATTTT. This codes for CASSLAVGGVGNTIYF.

The chain has TRBV28 and TRBJ1-2, with TRBD1 matching 9 bases. V gave up 3 bases and J gave up 4 bases; unmatched junction bases: 6. CDR1 MDHEN and CDR2 SYDVKM come from the germline V gene. The CDR3 covers 15 residues. The DNA of the CDR3 is TGTGCCAGCAGTTTTCTGAGGACAGGGGCCTATGGCTACACCTTC. It specifies CASSFLRTGAYGYTF.

The rearrangement uses TRBV2 and TRBJ2-3, with TRBD2 identical over 14 bases. Trimming cost V 7 bases and J 1 base; bases outside gene matches: 7. The CDR3 loop spans 17 amino acids. Germline assignment: CDR1 SNHLY and CDR2 FYNNEI. CDR3 bases: TGTGCCAGCACTAGGGGACTAGCGGGAGTCGGCACAGATACGCAGTATTTT. Protein sequence: CASTRGLAGVGTDTQYF.

This clonotype is a singleton in its sample. This chain joins TRBV7-6 and TRBJ2-3; D unclear. Per germline, CDR1 SGHVS and CDR2 FNYEAQ. The length of the CDR3 is 15 residues. The germline V and J ends were trimmed by 4 bases and 6 bases, with 17 bases remaining between them. The CDR3 DNA reads as TGTGCCAGCAGCTCAAGACCAGAGTCGGCTGATACGCAGTATTTT. It specifies CASSSRPESADTQYF.

The sample holds a few counts of this clonotype. This chain joins TRBV6-6 and TRBJ2-7; tentatively, D is TRBD1 (6 bases). The V gene lost 5 bases and the J gene lost 5 bases, with 10 bases spanning the gap. Germline loops: CDR1 MNHNY, CDR2 SVGAGI (reference sequence). The CDR3 has 12 residues. The CDR3 region has the DNA TGTGCCAGCAGTCCAGGGGTAAACGAGCAGTACTTC. It specifies CASSPGVNEQYF.

The sample holds a few counts of this clonotype. This rearrangement joins TRBV29-1 to TRBJ2-7; 12 nucleotides agree with TRBD2. CDR1 SQVTM and CDR2 ANQGSEA come from the germline V gene. V shed 0 bases and J 5 bases; nucleotides not matched to a gene: 11. The CDR3 extends over 17 amino acids. The CDR3 here is CSVEDLSLAGGFHEQYF. The CDR3 DNA is TGCAGCGTTGAAGATCTCTCACTAGCGGGAGGATTCCACGAGCAGTACTTC.

V usage is TRBV19 and J usage is TRBJ2-7, with 8 bases matching TRBD2. CDR3 size: 19 residues. Trimming removed 4 bases from V and 3 bases from J; junction bases left unmatched: 20. CDR1 is LNHDA and CDR2 is SQIVND in the germline V gene (reference sequence). The DNA of the CDR3 is TGTGCCAGTAGTACTCATCTAGGGGCGGGAGGTCGTCTAGTCTACGAGCAGTACTTC. This gives the protein CASSTHLGAGGRLVYEQYF.

This clonotype was detected ten times or more. The V and J genes are TRBV5-1 and TRBJ2-7; no firm D call. The length of the CDR3 is 13 residues. Germline CDR1 reads SGHRS; CDR2 reads YFSETQ. Trimming removed 4 bases from V and 2 bases from J, with 10 bases in between. The CDR3 DNA is TGCGCCAGCAGCCCTACCATCACCTACGAGCAGTACTTC. Translating it yields CASSPTITYEQYF.

V usage is TRBV28 and J usage is TRBJ2-7; 7 bases match TRBD2. Germline trimming cut 6 bases from V and 5 bases from J; bases unmatched to any gene: 10. CDR3 length: 14 amino acids. Germline-derived CDR1 and CDR2 are MDHEN and SYDVKM. The CDR3 here is CASSDGGSGHEQYF. The CDR3, as DNA: TGTGCCAGCAGCGATGGCGGGAGTGGGCACGAGCAGTACTTC. The entire variable domain, with the rest obtained from reference TRBV28 and TRBJ2-7, is as follows: DVKVTQSSRYLVKRTGEKVFLECVQDMDHENMFWYRQDPGLGLRLIYFSYDVKMKEKGDIPEGYSVSREKKERFSLILESASTNQTSMYLCASSDGGSGHEQYFGPGTRLTVT.

In its sample, this clonotype was seen many times. V is TRBV12-3 or TRBV12-4 and J is TRBJ2-7, with 8 bases that match TRBD2. This CDR3 has 15 amino acids. V trimming: 3 bases; J trimming: 0 bases; junction bases outside the gene matches: 4. In DNA, the CDR3 is TGTGCCAGCAGTTTTGGCGGGAGGCACTCCTACGAGCAGTACTTC. This codes for CASSFGGRHSYEQYF.

There are many counts of this clonotype. The chain recombines TRBV12-3 or TRBV12-4 with TRBJ2-1; TRBD2 is a possible D gene (6 bases). The ends were cut back, 6 bases at V and 5 bases at J, with 11 bases in the middle. The CDR3 consists of 13 residues. CDR3 in DNA: TGTGCCAGCAGCGGGACTTCAAACAATGAGCAGTTCTTC. It codes for CASSGTSNNEQFF.

This clonotype was seen a handful of times. CDR3 protein: CASSSGTSYGTGELFF. The CDR3 DNA sequence: TGTGCCAGCAGCTCCGGGACTAGCTATGGCACCGGGGAGCTGTTTTTT. The gene calls are TRBV6-4 and TRBJ2-2, with 9 bases fitting TRBD2. Germline V gene data show CDR1 as MRHNA and CDR2 as SNTAGT. The CDR3 is made up of 16 amino acids. The J segment lost 4 bases and the V segment lost 6 bases, leaving 9 bases of the junction unmatched.

This clonotype was seen more than once but under ten times. The chain recombines TRBV28 with TRBJ2-1; D unclear. Germline V gives CDR1 MDHEN, CDR2 SYDVKM. Trimming shortened V by 4 bases and J by 0 bases, and 16 bases separated the two germline ends. The CDR3 is made up of 17 amino acids. The CDR3 coding sequence is TGTGCCAGCAGTTCCATCCGGCCCCCAAGCTCCTACAATGAGCAGTTCTTC. Protein product: CASSSIRPPSSYNEQFF.

This clonotype was seen at least ten times. This sequence joins TRBV5-6 and TRBJ2-1, with D uncertain. The V end lost 0 bases, the J end lost 9 bases, and 4 bases lay between the germline ends. The CDR3 loop spans 11 amino acids. Germline loops: CDR1 SGHDT, CDR2 YYEEEE. The CDR3 DNA reads as TGTGCCAGCAGCTTGGTTAGTGAGCAGTTCTTC. Residues: CASSLVSEQFF.

A note on this clonotype: This could be a read error, since a much larger clone is one nucleotide away. V gene TRBV28 combines with J gene TRBJ1-2; 9 nucleotides match TRBD1. Trimming cost V 10 bases and J 2 bases; bases outside gene matches: 5. Germline V CDR1 and CDR2: MDHEN, SYDVKM. CDR3 length: 13 amino acids. The CDR3 protein is CAIGDRANYGYTF. In DNA form, the CDR3 reads TGTGCCATAGGGGACAGGGCCAACTATGGCTACACCTTC.